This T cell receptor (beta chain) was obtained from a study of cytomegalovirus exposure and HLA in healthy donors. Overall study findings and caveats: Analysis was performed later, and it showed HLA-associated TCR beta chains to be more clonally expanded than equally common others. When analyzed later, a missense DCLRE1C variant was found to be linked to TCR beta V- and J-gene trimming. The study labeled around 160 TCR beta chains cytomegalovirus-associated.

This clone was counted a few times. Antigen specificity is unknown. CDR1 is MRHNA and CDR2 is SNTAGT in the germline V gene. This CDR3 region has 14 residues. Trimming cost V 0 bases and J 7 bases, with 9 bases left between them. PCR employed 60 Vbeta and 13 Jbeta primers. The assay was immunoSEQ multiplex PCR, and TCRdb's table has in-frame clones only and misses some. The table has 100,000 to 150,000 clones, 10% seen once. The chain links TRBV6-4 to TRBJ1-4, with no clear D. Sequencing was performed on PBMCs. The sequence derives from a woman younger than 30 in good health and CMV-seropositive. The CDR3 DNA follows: TGTGCCAGCAGTGACTCTTACGGGAGTGAAAAACTGTTTTTT. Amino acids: CASSDSYGSEKLFF.